This T cell receptor beta chain was identified in a study of CD8+ T cells in alopecia areata. Study-level points and caveats: Significant decreases in scalp clonality and expanded CD8+ clones followed tofacitinib treatment. Researchers say the link of baseline CD8+ expansion to response remains uncertain, with one nonresponder.

RNA, once extracted, was reverse transcribed into cDNA for use as the sequencing template. Profiling relied on immunoSEQ multiplex PCR, and the TCRdb table lists in-frame clones only, not all of them. The sample records 95,000 to 100,000 clones, approximately 66% being singletons. CDR1 is SEHNR, CDR2 FQNEAQ, per germline (reference sequence). The CDR3 extends over 12 amino acids. Between the trimmed V and J ends, which lost 3 bases and 6 bases, there was a span of 6 bases. A few counts support this clone. Its antigen remains unknown. This same CDR3 is encoded by further DNA sequences in the sample. Treatment: oral pan-JAK inhibitor, 5-10 mg twice daily.

The sample consisted of CD8+ T cells sorted from blood, taken at week 4, from a patient treated with tofacitinib. The rearrangement uses TRBV7-9 and TRBJ2-1, with D hard to call. This clonotype was obtained from a human donor with alopecia areata. The CDR3, as DNA: TGTGCCAGCAGCTTCGGCCGCAATGAGCAGTTCTTC. Protein product: CASSFGRNEQFF.